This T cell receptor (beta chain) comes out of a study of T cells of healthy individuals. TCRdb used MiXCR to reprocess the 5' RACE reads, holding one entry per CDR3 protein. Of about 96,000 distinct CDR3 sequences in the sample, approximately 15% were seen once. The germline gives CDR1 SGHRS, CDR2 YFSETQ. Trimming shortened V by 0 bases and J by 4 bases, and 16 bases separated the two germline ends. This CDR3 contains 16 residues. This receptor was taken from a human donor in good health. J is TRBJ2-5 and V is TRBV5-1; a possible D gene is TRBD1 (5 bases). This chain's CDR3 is CASSLEGPGLRETQYF. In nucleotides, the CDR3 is TGCGCCAGCAGCTTGGAAGGACCAGGGCTGCGAGAGACCCAGTACTTC. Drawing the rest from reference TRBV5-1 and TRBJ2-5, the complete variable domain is KAGVTQTPRYLIKTRGQQVTLSCSPISGHRSVSWYQQTPGQGLQFLFEYFSETQRNKGNFPGRFSGRQFSNSRSEMNVSTLELGDSALYLCASSLEGPGLRETQYFGPGTRLLVL.